The rows below give T cell receptor beta chains drawn from one sample of a study of blood T cell repertoires in COVID-19. The protocol was immunoSEQ multiplex PCR, while the TCRdb copy is restricted to in-frame clones and leaves out a portion. The sample records more than 300,000 clones, more than 70% being singletons. Specimen: peripheral blood. Receptors originate from a woman in her twenties or thirties with COVID-19, enrolled during active disease. Both conserved end residues are part of each CDR3. A D gene is named only where the DNA matches it firmly. Clone size appears in some rows only: once, few, many, or a class for an expanded clone.

clone size: -; D gene: -; V gene: TRBV4-1; J gene: TRBJ2-5; CDR3 protein: CASSPLGGLPNTQYF; CDR3 DNA: TGCGCCAGCAGCCCCCTAGGAGGGCTGCCTAACACCCAGTACTTC
clone size: once; D gene: TRBD1; V gene: TRBV7-9; J gene: TRBJ2-5; CDR3 protein: CASSLAHLRDSRGETQYF; CDR3 DNA: TGTGCCAGCAGCTTAGCCCATCTCAGGGACAGTCGGGGAGAGACCCAGTACTTC
clone size: -; D gene: -; V gene: TRBV4-3; J gene: TRBJ2-1; CDR3 protein: CASSQGLTVNEQFF; CDR3 DNA: TGCGCCAGCAGCCAGGGTTTGACAGTAAATGAGCAGTTCTTC
clone size: -; D gene: -; V gene: TRBV3-1/TRBV3-2; J gene: TRBJ1-5; CDR3 protein: CASSQSRVSNSNQPQHF; CDR3 DNA: TGTGCCAGCAGCCAATCCAGGGTTTCGAATAGCAATCAGCCCCAGCATTTT
clone size: -; D gene: -; V gene: TRBV11-3; J gene: TRBJ1-1; CDR3 protein: CASSLDRPSNTEAFF; CDR3 DNA: TGTGCCAGCAGCTTGGACAGACCCTCGAACACTGAAGCTTTCTTT
clone size: -; D gene: TRBD2; V gene: TRBV9; J gene: TRBJ2-1; CDR3 protein: CASSLGQRGATKQFF; CDR3 DNA: TGTGCCAGCAGCTTAGGGCAGCGGGGGGCCACGAAGCAGTTCTTC
clone size: -; D gene: -; V gene: TRBV11-2; J gene: TRBJ1-4; CDR3 protein: CASSFLRGGEKLFF; CDR3 DNA: TGTGCCAGCAGCTTCTTACGAGGAGGTGAAAAACTGTTTTTT
clone size: -; D gene: -; V gene: TRBV20-1; J gene: TRBJ2-4; CDR3 protein: CSASGPRVAKNIQYF; CDR3 DNA: TGCAGTGCTAGTGGACCCCGGGTCGCCAAAAACATTCAGTACTTC
clone size: -; D gene: -; V gene: TRBV9; J gene: TRBJ1-1; CDR3 protein: CASSVDGVLTEAFF; CDR3 DNA: TGTGCCAGCAGCGTAGACGGGGTCCTCACTGAAGCTTTCTTT
clone size: -; D gene: TRBD2; V gene: TRBV29-1; J gene: TRBJ2-7; CDR3 protein: CSVFGLAGAYEQYF; CDR3 DNA: TGCAGCGTCTTTGGACTAGCGGGGGCCTACGAGCAGTACTTC
clone size: -; D gene: -; V gene: TRBV7-9; J gene: TRBJ1-4; CDR3 protein: CASSLAVEDEKLFF; CDR3 DNA: TGTGCCAGCAGCTTAGCCGTGGAGGATGAAAAACTGTTTTTT
clone size: -; D gene: TRBD1; V gene: TRBV24-1; J gene: TRBJ2-3; CDR3 protein: CATSDTAGTGLTDTQYF; CDR3 DNA: TGTGCCACCAGTGACACCGCCGGGACAGGGTTGACAGATACGCAGTATTTT
clone size: -; D gene: -; V gene: TRBV5-1; J gene: TRBJ1-1; CDR3 protein: CASSLVTGSLTEAFF; CDR3 DNA: TGCGCCAGCAGCTTAGTGACAGGTTCTTTGACTGAAGCTTTCTTT